This T cell receptor beta chain was identified during a study of technical replicates of blood from several donors. The assay was immunoSEQ multiplex PCR, and TCRdb's table has in-frame clones only and misses some. The data contain 30,000 to 40,000 clones, about 92% of them singletons. The trim removed 7 bases at V and 6 bases at J, leaving 5 bases unmatched. Germline CDR1 SQVTM, CDR2 ANQGSEA. The CDR3 is 12 amino acids. The specimen sequenced was PBMCs. This sequence originates from a human donor in good health. Some clones in this sample may be carry-over from other donors' samples. The rearrangement joins TRBV29-1 to TRBJ2-1, with 8 bases matching TRBD2. The CDR3 here is CSASGSGNEQFF. CDR3 DNA sequence: TGCAGCGCCAGCGGGAGTGGCAATGAGCAGTTCTTC.